This T cell receptor (beta chain) was identified during a study of shared T cell receptors in the human thymus. Looked up from germline, CDR1 is SGHTA and CDR2 is FQGNSA. The CDR3 extends over 17 amino acids. V trimming: 2 bases; J trimming: 4 bases; junction bases outside the gene matches: 8. The data were produced by immunoSEQ multiplex PCR, yet TCRdb's version contains in-frame clones alone and is incomplete. The table lists about 380,000 clones, just under 95% of them singletons. This sequence joins TRBV7-2 and TRBJ2-7, with 13 bases aligning to TRBD2. Sequencing was performed on thymocytes. The receptor was isolated from a human donor. CDR3 in DNA: TGTGCCAGCAGCTTAATTCAGGGACTAGCGGGATTATACGAGCAGTACTTC. Its translation is CASSLIQGLAGLYEQYF.